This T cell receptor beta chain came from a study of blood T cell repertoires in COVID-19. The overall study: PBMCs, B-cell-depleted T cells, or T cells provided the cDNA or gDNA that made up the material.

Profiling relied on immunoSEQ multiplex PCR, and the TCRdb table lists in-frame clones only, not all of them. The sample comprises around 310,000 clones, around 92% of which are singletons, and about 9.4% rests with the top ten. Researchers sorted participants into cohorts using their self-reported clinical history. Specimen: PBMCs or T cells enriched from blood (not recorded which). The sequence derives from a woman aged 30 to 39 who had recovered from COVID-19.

Here the CDR3 reads CASSRGPESPLHF. The CDR3 DNA sequence: TGCGCCAGCAGTAGGGGGCCAGAGTCACCCCTCCACTTT. The rearrangement uses TRBV4-1 and TRBJ1-6, with 7 positions matching TRBD1. Germline V gives CDR1 MGHRA, CDR2 YSYEKL. The ends lost 6 bases at V and 10 bases at J; junction bases unmatched: 6. The CDR3 is made up of 13 amino acids.